A selection of T cell receptor beta chains follows, all from one sample in a study of glioma-infiltrating T cells. TCRdb recomputed calls from the multiplex PCR reads with MiXCR, one row per CDR3 protein. The data contain 150,000 to 200,000 distinct CDR3 sequences, 32% of them singletons. Sequencing input: glioma tissue, nonneoplastic brain tissue, or PBMCs (not recorded which). The receptor source for this set is a human donor with low-grade glioma or glioblastoma, undergoing nonglioma brain surgery, or in good health (not recorded which). The CDR3 runs from the conserved cysteine through the conserved F or W. The order of the fields is V gene, D gene, clone size, J gene, CDR3 protein, CDR3 DNA. D genes are given only for firm matches. Clone size appears in some rows only: once, few, many, or a class for an expanded clone.

>TRBV7-2|-|many|TRBJ2-2
CASSLAPSNTGELFF
TGTGCCAGCAGCTTAGCGCCTAGTAACACCGGGGAGCTGTTTTTT
>TRBV6-5|TRBD2|-|TRBJ2-7
CASSRLAGEGTYEQYF
TGTGCCAGCAGTCGACTAGCGGGAGAGGGAACCTACGAGCAGTACTTC
>TRBV6-2/TRBV6-3|-|many|TRBJ1-2
CASRHLTGGPHTF
TGTGCCAGCAGACATCTAACTGGAGGCCCTCACACCTTC
>TRBV27|-|-|TRBJ1-5
CASSSGTGGNQPQHF
TGTGCCAGCAGTTCCGGCACGGGAGGCAATCAGCCCCAGCATTTT
>TRBV24-1|TRBD1|few|TRBJ2-1
CATSDLSGTGPYNEQFF
TGTGCCACCAGTGATTTGTCCGGGACAGGACCCTACAATGAGCAGTTCTTC
>TRBV18|-|many|TRBJ1-2
CASSPELSPRANYGYTF
TGTGCCAGCTCACCAGAACTCAGTCCCCGAGCTAACTATGGCTACACCTTC
>TRBV2|TRBD2|few|TRBJ2-1
CASSDTSGRSYNEQFF
TGTGCCAGCAGCGACACTAGCGGGAGGTCCTACAATGAGCAGTTCTTC
>TRBV27|-|-|TRBJ2-3
CASSKSTNTQYF
TGTGCCAGCAGCAAATCAACCAATACGCAGTATTTT
>TRBV7-6|TRBD2|many|TRBJ2-5
CASSLLAADQETQYF
TGTGCCAGCAGCTTGCTAGCGGCCGACCAAGAGACCCAGTACTTC
>TRBV12-3/TRBV12-4|-|-|TRBJ1-5
CASSLSRDQPQHF
TGTGCCAGCAGTTTGTCTAGGGATCAGCCCCAGCATTTT
>TRBV4-1|-|many|TRBJ1-1
CASSARQVDAEAFF
TGCGCCAGCAGCGCCCGACAGGTGGATGCTGAAGCTTTCTTT
>TRBV12-3/TRBV12-4|-|-|TRBJ2-5
CASSLTSLETQYF
TGTGCCAGCAGTTTAACTTCTCTTGAGACCCAGTACTTC
>TRBV7-3|-|-|TRBJ2-3
CASSRRGAGPASTDTQYF
TGTGCCAGCAGCCGGAGAGGGGCAGGTCCTGCTAGCACAGATACGCAGTATTTT
>TRBV27|TRBD1|many|TRBJ2-7
CASTSTGGMVYEQYF
TGTGCCAGCACCTCTACAGGGGGCATGGTCTACGAGCAGTACTTC
>TRBV6-2/TRBV6-3|-|many|TRBJ2-1
CASRLTRYNEQFF
TGTGCCAGCAGACTCACTAGGTACAATGAGCAGTTCTTC
>TRBV6-1|-|many|TRBJ1-1
CASSEDWGGNTEAFF
TGTGCCAGCAGTGAAGACTGGGGCGGGAACACTGAAGCTTTCTTT
>TRBV20-1|TRBD2|many|TRBJ2-7
CSARAGTSNFGYEQYF
TGCAGTGCTAGGGCCGGGACTAGTAATTTCGGCTACGAGCAGTACTTC
>TRBV29-1|-|few|TRBJ2-7
CSVETNGLYF
TGCAGCGTAGAGACGAATGGTCTGTACTTC
>TRBV12-3/TRBV12-4|-|many|TRBJ2-3
CASSIPTSTDTQYF
TGTGCCAGCAGTATACCGACTAGCACAGATACGCAGTATTTT
>TRBV5-1|TRBD2|-|TRBJ2-7
CASSFGSGLAGVYHEQYF
TGCGCCAGCAGCTTCGGATCGGGACTAGCGGGAGTATACCACGAGCAGTACTTC
>TRBV6-6|-|many|TRBJ2-1
CASSYSVTDSYNEQFF
TGTGCCAGCAGTTACTCGGTGACAGACTCCTACAATGAGCAGTTCTTC